This paragraph reports one T cell receptor (beta chain). The data were taken from a study of blood T cell repertoires in COVID-19. Looking at the study overall: Sample material is recorded as cDNA or gDNA derived from T cells, B-cell-depleted T cells, or PBMCs.

The assay was immunoSEQ multiplex PCR, and TCRdb's table has in-frame clones only and misses some. Of 150,000 to 200,000 clones in the sample, around 87% were seen once. The V gene's germline CDR1 is MNHNY and CDR2 SVGAGI (reference sequence). The CDR3 is 16 amino acids. J lost 4 bases, V lost 5 bases, and 11 bases had no gene match. The chain has TRBV6-6 and TRBJ2-7, with TRBD1 identical over 10 bases. The clonotype comes from a man aged 35 to 55 with active or convalescent COVID-19. The sample was peripheral blood. The CDR3 bases are TGTGCCAGCAGTCGACCGGGACAGGGGTCAATATACGAGCAGTACTTC. Its translation: CASSRPGQGSIYEQYF.